The 5 T cell receptor beta chains below were found in one sample sequenced in a study of cytomegalovirus exposure and HLA in healthy donors. In the PCR, 60 Vbeta and 13 Jbeta primers were used. TCRdb keeps only in-frame clones here, not all; method: immunoSEQ multiplex PCR. Of about 180,000 clones in the sample, 75% were seen once. Specimen: PBMCs. These receptors originate from a male donor in good health and CMV-seronegative.

This chain uses TRBV6-4 with TRBJ1-5; TRBD1 aligns across 7 bases. CDR1 MRHNA and CDR2 SNTAGT come from the germline V gene. Trimming removed 5 bases from V and 2 bases from J; junction bases left unmatched: 9. This CDR3 region has 16 residues. In nucleotides, the CDR3 is TGTGCCAGCAGTCAAGACGCAGGGGGAGGCAATCAGCCCCAGCATTTT. Amino acid sequence: CASSQDAGGGNQPQHF.

The V and J genes are TRBV9 and TRBJ2-1; D is unresolved. CDR1 is SGDLS and CDR2 is YYNGEE in the germline V gene. The germline V and J ends were trimmed by 3 bases and 2 bases, with 9 bases remaining between them. This CDR3 comprises 14 residues. In DNA form, the CDR3 reads TGTGCCAGCAGCGCTGTTAGCCCCTACAATGAGCAGTTCTTC. It codes for CASSAVSPYNEQFF.

The V and J genes are TRBV28 and TRBJ2-1, with D possibly being TRBD2 (6 bases). V was pared by 8 bases and J by 3 bases, with 20 bases between. Per the germline V gene, CDR1 is MDHEN and CDR2 is SYDVKM. The length of the CDR3 is 16 residues. The CDR3 coding sequence is TGTGCCAGCTTAAGGAGCGGGCAGGGCAACTACAATGAGCAGTTCTTC. Amino acid sequence: CASLRSGQGNYNEQFF.

There are a few counts of this clone. The gene calls are TRBV5-1 and TRBJ1-5; 9 positions agree with TRBD1. The CDR3 is 15 amino acids. The germline CDR1 and CDR2 sequences are SGHRS and YFSETQ. Trimming at V came to 4 bases and at J to 6 bases, leaving 8 bases not matched to a gene. The CDR3 sequence is CASSATGQGSQPQHF. The CDR3 DNA reads TGCGCCAGCAGCGCTACGGGACAGGGAAGTCAGCCCCAGCATTTT.

The CDR3 DNA follows: TGTGCCAGCAGCTTCGGGACAGGGGGCACCCAGCCCCAGCATTTT. Protein sequence: CASSFGTGGTQPQHF. The rearrangement links TRBV5-4 to TRBJ1-5; 12 bases agree with TRBD1. The CDR3 length is 15 residues. V trimming: 2 bases; J trimming: 7 bases; junction bases outside the gene matches: 4. From germline, CDR1 is SGHNT and CDR2 YYREEE (reference sequence).